This TCR beta chain was recovered during a study of radiotherapy plus CTLA-4 blockade in lung cancer. Generated by immunoSEQ multiplex PCR, the TCRdb table keeps only in-frame clones and is missing some. The sample contains some 120,000 clones, roughly 77% of which appear only once. V was cut by 5 bases and J by 8 bases, with 15 bases left in between. The germline V gene encodes CDR1 KGHSH and CDR2 LQKENI. This CDR3 region has 13 residues. Participants had chemo-refractory metastatic non-small-cell lung cancer and were treated with focal radiation plus ipilimumab CTLA-4 blockade. The starting material was peripheral blood, obtained from a patient treated with radiotherapy plus ipilimumab. This TCR was recovered from a human donor with non-small cell lung cancer that progressed on radiotherapy plus ipilimumab. Some clones in this sample may be carry-over from other donors' samples. This chain joins TRBV18 and TRBJ1-2; D gene unclear. The CDR3 coding sequence is TGTGCCAGCTCAACCGACGGGGTTATAGGCTACACCTTC. This sequence encodes CASSTDGVIGYTF.